One sample yielded the 14 T cell receptor beta chains listed below, sequenced in a study of identical twins. TCRdb re-called the 5' RACE reads through MiXCR, storing one row per CDR3 protein. This sample has 690,000 or so distinct CDR3 sequences, with 8.6% found just once. In addition, the sample was reused for a study of yellow fever vaccine responses in identical twins.

The sequenced sample consisted of PBMCs. The receptor set was obtained from a woman between 18 and 29 years old in good health.

This clonotype was seen more than once but under ten times. J is TRBJ2-3 and V is TRBV4-3, with TRBD2 identical over 10 bases. The germline V gene encodes CDR1 LGHNA and CDR2 YSLEER. Trimming removed 3 bases from V and 4 bases from J; junction bases left unmatched: 7. The CDR3 runs to 16 residues. CDR3 in amino acids: CASSHSLAGAADTQYF. The DNA of the CDR3 is TGCGCCAGCAGCCACTCGCTAGCGGGAGCAGCAGATACGCAGTATTTT.

This clonotype turned up a few times. The CDR3 DNA sequence: TGTGCCAGCCGGAGGGCGCCAATGGGCACCGGGGAGCTGTTTTTT. This codes for CASRRAPMGTGELFF. The chain has TRBV7-2 and TRBJ2-2; TRBD2 might be the D (6 bases). With 8 bases removed from V and 4 bases from J, the gap between germline ends came to 17 bases. Germline CDR1 and CDR2: SGHTA and FQGNSA. The CDR3 sequence is 15 residues long.

The rearrangement uses TRBV9 and TRBJ2-1; a possible D gene is TRBD2 (6 bases). There are 15 residues in the CDR3. Germline V lookup: CDR1 SGDLS, CDR2 YYNGEE. V was pared by 6 bases and J by 0 bases, with 13 bases between. As DNA, the CDR3 is TGTGCCAGCACCCGTAGCGGTAGCTCCTACAATGAGCAGTTCTTC. The encoded protein is CASTRSGSSYNEQFF.

This clonotype occurred a few times. The CDR3 spells CASSRTSGGARNEQFF. DNA of the CDR3: TGTGCCAGCAGTCGGACTAGCGGGGGGGCCAGGAATGAGCAGTTCTTC. The rearrangement joins TRBV6-1 to TRBJ2-1; 15 positions match TRBD2. From germline, CDR1 is MNHNS and CDR2 SASEGT. Unmatched junction bases numbered 6, after V lost 5 bases and J lost 7 bases. The CDR3 sequence is 16 residues long.

The chain carries TRBV7-9 and TRBJ1-4, with D unresolved. Germline CDR1 and CDR2: SEHNR and FQNEAQ (reference sequence). The V and J ends lost 2 bases and 4 bases respectively, with 8 bases between them. This CDR3 region has 14 residues. CDR3 sequence reads: CASSLSGNNEKLFF. The CDR3 coding sequence is TGTGCCAGCAGCTTAAGTGGTAATAATGAAAAACTGTTTTTT.

In its sample, this clonotype was seen many times. This chain joins TRBV24-1 and TRBJ1-5, with 9 bases fitting TRBD1. V dropped 6 bases and J dropped 7; count of bases not matched to a gene: 6. CDR3 length: 14 residues. Germline-derived CDR1 and CDR2 are KGHDR and SFDVKD. The CDR3 reads CATSLSGTGQPQHF. The CDR3, as DNA: TGTGCCACCAGTTTGTCAGGGACAGGGCAGCCCCAGCATTTT.

This clonotype turned up a few times. The CDR3 bases are TGTGCCACCAGCAGTAAGCGGGACGTCCAAGAGACCCAGTACTTC. This translates into CATSSKRDVQETQYF. V is TRBV15 and J is TRBJ2-5; 7 nucleotides align to TRBD2. CDR3 length: 15 residues. Germline CDR1 LNHNV, CDR2 YYDKDF (reference sequence). The ends lost 3 bases at V and 1 base at J; junction bases unmatched: 5.

This clonotype was observed many times. This chain joins TRBV5-1 and TRBJ2-3, with 12 bases fitting TRBD2. Unmatched junction bases numbered 8, after V lost 0 bases and J lost 6 bases. Germline CDR1 is SGHRS and CDR2 is YFSETQ. The CDR3 contains 17 residues. The CDR3 loop is CASSLELAGGKVDTQYF. The CDR3 DNA reads as TGCGCCAGCAGCTTGGAACTAGCGGGGGGTAAAGTCGATACGCAGTATTTT.

In regard to this clonotype: This may be a read error: a much more frequent sequence differs by one nucleotide. The J gene is TRBJ2-3, the V gene TRBV4-3, with 8 positions matching TRBD2. This CDR3 comprises 16 residues. CDR1 and CDR2 (germline): LGHNA, YSLEER. Written as DNA, the CDR3 is TGCGCCAGGAGCCAATCTAGCGGGCTAAGCACAGATACGCAGTATTTT. Encoded protein: CARSQSSGLSTDTQYF.

This clonotype has a handful of counts. V and J are TRBV27 and TRBJ2-7; TRBD2 agrees at 13 bases. Trimming cost V 8 bases and J 4 bases; bases outside gene matches: 5. Germline CDR1 MNHEY, CDR2 SMNVEV (reference sequence). The CDR3 loop spans 14 amino acids. CDR3 region: CASGPGLAGYEQYF. The CDR3 region has the DNA TGTGCCAGCGGGCCGGGACTAGCGGGATACGAGCAGTACTTC.

This clonotype has ten or more counts. V gene TRBV6-2 or TRBV6-3 combines with J gene TRBJ2-1; D is tentatively TRBD1 or TRBD2 (5 bases each). CDR3 length equals 15 residues. CDR1 is MNHEY, CDR2 SVGEGT, per germline. Between the trimmed V and J ends, which lost 6 bases and 8 bases, there was a span of 20 bases. CDR3 in amino acids: CASSRGLINRDEQFF. As DNA, the CDR3 is TGTGCCAGCAGCCGGGGCCTAATTAATAGGGATGAGCAGTTCTTC.

This clonotype appeared many times. The genes are TRBV4-3 and TRBJ2-1; D may be TRBD2 (5 bases). The CDR3 runs to 16 residues. CDR1 and CDR2 from the germline V gene are LGHNA and YSLEER. Trimming left V 4 bases short and J 8 bases short, with 21 bases between. Here the CDR3 reads CASSLQRQAFVHEQFF. CDR3 sequence (DNA): TGCGCCAGCAGCCTTCAGCGGCAGGCTTTTGTGCATGAGCAGTTCTTC.

This clonotype was seen a few times. The limits of the CDR3 on the DNA are not certain, so only TCRdb's listed CDR3 is given. The rearrangement uses TRBV6-6 and TRBJ1-1; TRBD1 is the table's D call, not checked against the DNA. The CDR3 length is 13 residues, termini included. The germline V gene encodes CDR1 MNHNY and CDR2 SVGAGI (reference sequence). The CDR3 sequence is CASILGVDTEAFF.

This clonotype was observed a handful of times. The chain recombines TRBV2 with TRBJ1-1; 12 bases align to TRBD1. From germline, CDR1 is SNHLY and CDR2 FYNNEI. V shed 7 bases, J shed 6 bases, and the junction held 6 bases outside the gene matches. The CDR3 is 14 residues long. This CDR3 reads CASTPGQGAPEAFF. CDR3 in DNA: TGTGCCAGCACCCCGGGACAGGGGGCCCCTGAAGCTTTCTTT.